The clone carrying this T cell receptor beta chain was picked up one time. The data are from a study of CD8 T cells in Susac syndrome. CD8+ and CD4+ blood T cells underwent TCR beta sequencing. RNA was extracted with the RNeasy kit, and a quantity of about 0.45 to 1 ug was reverse transcribed using random hexamers. TCRdb independently ran MiXCR on the immunoSEQ multiplex PCR reads; one entry per CDR3 protein. This table holds about 280,000 distinct CDR3 sequences, 70% to 90% found once. The specimen sequenced was CD8+ T cells from PBMCs. The TCR comes from a human donor with multiple sclerosis.

CDR3 DNA sequence: TGTGCCAGCAGCCACCGACAGGGGGCGAACACTGAAGCTTTCTTT. Residues: CASSHRQGANTEAFF. V usage is TRBV7-9 and J usage is TRBJ1-1; 10 bases align to TRBD1. The germline CDR1 and CDR2 sequences are SEHNR and FQNEAQ (reference sequence). The V gene end was trimmed by 5 bases and the J gene end by 1 base; junction bases not matched to a gene: 4. The CDR3 has 15 amino acids.